The entry below describes one TCR beta chain. CDR1 and CDR2 from the germline V gene are SEHNR and FQNEAQ (reference sequence). Trimming shortened V by 5 bases and J by 4 bases, and 20 bases separated the two germline ends. The CDR3 is 17 residues long. The sample comes from a study of blood T cell repertoires in COVID-19. The overall study: Some COVID-19 samples were acute and others convalescent; all came from the United States, Italy and Spain. T cells, B-cell-depleted T cells, or PBMCs provided the cDNA or gDNA that served as material.

Per the original data handling: Estimation of nucleated cell counts relied on the amplification of reference gene primers. Assay used: immunoSEQ multiplex PCR; TCRdb lists only in-frame clones, some missing. The V and J calls and clone size come from that table; D and trimming were worked out from the DNA. The data contain tens of thousands of clones, roughly three quarters of them singletons. The clonotype comes from a man in his 70s with acute or convalescent COVID-19. The chain joins TRBV7-9 to TRBJ2-2, with D possibly TRBD1 on 5 matching bases. What was sequenced was peripheral blood. The CDR3 DNA is TGTGCCAGCAGCCTCCCCCTGGCAGGGCCGAGCACCGGGGAGCTGTTTTTT. As protein: CASSLPLAGPSTGELFF.